The clone carrying this T cell receptor beta chain showed up just a few times. Its target is unknown. This record belongs to a study of T cells after yellow fever vaccination. Turning to the study itself: Preparation of the low-cell-number fractions used SMART-Seq v4 Ultra Low Input.

TCRdb re-called the 5' RACE reads with MiXCR, one entry per CDR3 protein. The profile shows about 320,000 distinct CDR3 sequences, over 3.5% of them singletons. Study conclusions and caveats: The booster response re-showed most primary clones: around 96% CD4, more than 70% CD8. A limited proportion of clonotypes was detected within both the CD4 and CD8 compartments.

The TCR sequence derives from a man aged 18 to 29 who received the YFV17D yellow fever vaccine. This material consisted of PBMCs, taken 15 days after the yellow fever booster vaccination.

CDR3 loop: CASSYRTGTGELFF. In DNA, the CDR3 is TGTGCCAGCAGTTACAGGACAGGGACCGGGGAGCTGTTTTTT. V gene TRBV6-6 combines with J gene TRBJ2-2; the match to TRBD1 covers 8 bases. This CDR3 comprises 14 residues. Per germline, CDR1 MNHNY and CDR2 SVGAGI (reference sequence). Unmatched junction bases numbered 1, after V lost 2 bases and J lost 5 bases.